The clone carrying this TCR beta chain appeared many times. Its target is not known. Profiles of TCR beta VDJ and CDR3 were generated from a genomic DNA template. TCRdb itself ran the reads through MiXCR, one entry per CDR3 protein. The table includes over 100,000 distinct CDR3 sequences, around two fifths detected once. This entry belongs to a study of CD8+CD57+ T cells in acquired aplastic anemia. The wider study: When averaged, DNA from sorted CD4+ and CD8+ cells came to approximately 3.2 ug. Average CD4+ read depth in healthy donors was some 11 million reads. General study results and limits: Overlapping CD8+ CDR3 repertoires of patients and controls contained under 35 shared sequences. Simpson's diversity of CD8+ cells was not significantly different in patients compared with controls.

The CDR3 has 13 residues. Germline assignment: CDR1 SGHTA and CDR2 FQGNSA. V lost 1 base and J lost 3, with 7 bases in between. V usage is TRBV7-2 and J usage is TRBJ2-7; D remains ambiguous. Sequenced material: sorted CD4+, CD8+, or CD8+CD57+ T cells (not recorded which) from PBMCs. This receptor was identified in a human donor in good health, serving as a control. CDR3 sequence: CASSLGAFYEQYF. DNA for the CDR3: TGTGCCAGCAGCTTAGGTGCGTTCTACGAGCAGTACTTC.